Listed below are T cell receptor beta chains from one sample, sequenced in a study of OX40 agonist ivuxolimab in advanced cancers. Libraries were prepared by immunoSEQ multiplex PCR; TCRdb keeps only in-frame clonotypes and omits some of them. Here the sample spans roughly 48,000 clones, roughly 81% being singletons. The sequenced sample was CD4+ or CD8+ T cells sorted from blood, obtained in a trial of the OX40 agonist ivuxolimab. Receptor source: an adult with an advanced solid tumor such as melanoma, head and neck, liver or kidney cancer. CDR3s include the opening cysteine and the closing phenylalanine or tryptophan. A D gene is named only where the DNA matches it firmly. Size values are once, few and many counts, or a class for expanded clones, and some rows have none.

v_gene	len	d_gene	j_gene	abundance	CDR3nt	CDR3aa
TRBV6-1	12	NA	TRBJ1-1	NA	TGTGCCAGCAGTCCACCTTTCACTGAAGCTTTCTTT	CASSPPFTEAFF
TRBV9	15	NA	TRBJ2-2	NA	TGTGCCAGCAGCGTAGAAGTAGCAACCACCGGGGAGCTGTTTTTT	CASSVEVATTGELFF
TRBV6-1	14	TRBD1	TRBJ1-2	few	TGTGCCAGCAGTTTTGGACAGGGGAACTATGGCTACACCTTC	CASSFGQGNYGYTF
TRBV10-1	14	TRBD2	TRBJ2-7	once	TGCGCCAGCAGGCCTTTAGCGGGAGGGGACGAGCAGTACTTC	CASRPLAGGDEQYF
TRBV29-1	17	TRBD2	TRBJ2-7	NA	TGCAGCGCCATGATGGGGGGACTAGGCGGGTTATTACGAGGGCAGTACTTC	CSAMMGGLGGLLRGQYF
TRBV18	11	NA	TRBJ2-7	NA	TGTGCCAGCTCAACCGGTTACGAGCAGTACTTC	CASSTGYEQYF
TRBV9	15	TRBD2	TRBJ2-4	NA	TGTGCCAGCAGCCCTAGCGGGAGTGATAGGGACATTCAGTACTTC	CASSPSGSDRDIQYF
TRBV2	15	TRBD1	TRBJ2-7	NA	TGTGCCAGCAGTAAATACCGGACAGGGCTGGGCGAGCAGTACTTC	CASSKYRTGLGEQYF
TRBV6-5	13	NA	TRBJ1-4	NA	TGTGCCAGCAGACCCGGGGGGTCTGAAAAACTGTTTTTT	CASRPGGSEKLFF
TRBV6-5	15	NA	TRBJ2-5	NA	TGTGCCAGCAGTTACGGTCAGCCGAGGGGAGAGACCCAGTACTTC	CASSYGQPRGETQYF
TRBV7-2	11	NA	TRBJ2-1	NA	TGTGCCAGCAGCTTAGCCGGGGAGCAGTTCTTC	CASSLAGEQFF
TRBV7-6	16	NA	TRBJ2-3	NA	TGTGCCAGCAGCTTGCGGCCTTCGGGGGGCTCAGATACGCAGTATTTT	CASSLRPSGGSDTQYF
TRBV2	14	NA	TRBJ1-4	NA	TGTGCCAGCAGTGTCAGGGGATGGGGTGAAAAACTGTTTTTT	CASSVRGWGEKLFF
TRBV19	15	NA	TRBJ1-2	NA	TGTGCCAGTAGGTGGGGATCTGCGAGAAACTATGGCTACACCTTC	CASRWGSARNYGYTF
TRBV18	20	TRBD2	TRBJ2-3	NA	TGTGCCAGCTCACGAATTACCGGGACTAGCGGGAGCTCGAGCACAGATACGCAGTATTTT	CASSRITGTSGSSSTDTQYF
TRBV30	10	NA	TRBJ1-1	few	TGTGCTTTTTACAACACTGAAGCTTTCTTT	CAFYNTEAFF
TRBV15	16	NA	TRBJ2-4	once	TGTGCCACCAGCAGAGATAGGGTACGTGGGGGAAACATTCAGTACTTC	CATSRDRVRGGNIQYF
TRBV5-1	16	TRBD2	TRBJ2-1	NA	TGCGCCAGCAGTCAAAGGCCGGGACTAGAAGTCAATGAGCAGTTCTTC	CASSQRPGLEVNEQFF
TRBV5-1	11	NA	TRBJ2-7	NA	TGCGCCAGCAGCTTGCAGGGCGAGCAGTACTTC	CASSLQGEQYF
TRBV29-1	12	TRBD2	TRBJ2-7	NA	TGCAGCGTGGCGGGGGACGCCTACGAGCAGTACTTC	CSVAGDAYEQYF
TRBV5-8	14	NA	TRBJ2-3	NA	TGTGCCAGCAGCCAGGGGGGGGTTACAGATACGCAGTATTTT	CASSQGGVTDTQYF
TRBV7-9	16	NA	TRBJ2-5	NA	TGTGCCAGCAGCCCAAGACAGGAGATTCTGGTGGAGACCCAGTACTTC	CASSPRQEILVETQYF
TRBV29-1	13	NA	TRBJ1-2	NA	TGCAGCGCGGCTAGAGGCGGGGGGGGCGGCTACACCTTC	CSAARGGGGGYTF
TRBV6-1	15	NA	TRBJ2-5	NA	TGTGCCAGCAGTGAAGCGCGGACACCTGGGGAGACCCAGTACTTC	CASSEARTPGETQYF
TRBV6-4	15	TRBD1	TRBJ2-2	NA	TGTGCCAGCTCCCCCGGGACAGCGAACACCGGGGAGCTGTTTTTT	CASSPGTANTGELFF
TRBV6-5	14	NA	TRBJ1-2	NA	TGTGCCAGCAGTTACGACTCATCTAACTATGGCTACACCTTC	CASSYDSSNYGYTF
TRBV6-5	13	NA	TRBJ2-7	NA	TGTGCCAGCAGAACCGGTACCGGGCGCGAGCAGTACTTC	CASRTGTGREQYF
TRBV5-1	15	TRBD1	TRBJ1-4	NA	TGCGCCAGCAGCCCCGGCGGGACAGACAATGAAAAACTGTTTTTT	CASSPGGTDNEKLFF
TRBV5-1	15	TRBD1	TRBJ1-4	NA	TGCGCCAGCAGCTTGGAGGGGACAGGGGGCGGAAAACTGTTTTTT	CASSLEGTGGGKLFF
TRBV5-1	18	TRBD2	TRBJ2-2	NA	TGCGCCAGCAGCGTAATGACTAGCGGGAGGGACAACACCGGGGAGCTGTTTTTT	CASSVMTSGRDNTGELFF
TRBV5-1	14	TRBD1	TRBJ2-3	NA	TGCGCCAGCAGCTTAGGACAGGGATCAGATACGCAGTATTTT	CASSLGQGSDTQYF
TRBV29-1	19	TRBD2	TRBJ2-5	NA	TGCAGCGTTGTAGAGGGACTAGCGGTCTCGCGGGCCATACGGGAGACCCAGTACTTC	CSVVEGLAVSRAIRETQYF
TRBV19	15	TRBD2	TRBJ2-1	NA	TGTGCCAGTAGCCCGGGAAGGGGAGGGAGGGATGAGCAGTTCTTC	CASSPGRGGRDEQFF
TRBV2	13	NA	TRBJ1-3	NA	TGTGCCAGCAGTGGAGGGCCTGGAAACACCATATATTTT	CASSGGPGNTIYF
TRBV11-2	13	NA	TRBJ1-1	NA	TGTGCCAGCAGCTTTCAGGGTAACACTGAAGCTTTCTTT	CASSFQGNTEAFF
TRBV29-1	13	NA	TRBJ1-1	NA	TGCAGCGTTCATCAGGGGAAGAACACTGAAGCTTTCTTT	CSVHQGKNTEAFF
TRBV7-3	16	TRBD2	TRBJ2-1	NA	TGTGCCAGCAGCTTGTCCCTAGCGGGAGGGGGTAATGAGCAGTTCTTC	CASSLSLAGGGNEQFF
TRBV28	15	NA	TRBJ1-6	NA	TGTGCCAGCAGTCAAGTCGCACGAAATAATTCACCCCTCCACTTT	CASSQVARNNSPLHF
TRBV4-1	17	TRBD2	TRBJ2-1	NA	TGCGCCAGCAGCCAAGCTCCTAGCGGGAGTGTGTACAATGAGCAGTTCTTC	CASSQAPSGSVYNEQFF
TRBV7-3	18	NA	TRBJ1-3	NA	TGCGCCAGCAGCCTTAGACTGTCCGGGACTCCCTTGGAAAACACCATATATTTT	CASSLRLSGTPLENTIYF
TRBV19	15	TRBD1	TRBJ2-1	NA	TGTGCCAGTAGGCTAGGGGGCTTCGCCTACAATGAGCAGTTCTTC	CASRLGGFAYNEQFF
TRBV7-2	14	TRBD2	TRBJ2-3	NA	TGTGCCAGCAGCTTTAGCGGGAGGGCTGATACGCAGTATTTT	CASSFSGRADTQYF